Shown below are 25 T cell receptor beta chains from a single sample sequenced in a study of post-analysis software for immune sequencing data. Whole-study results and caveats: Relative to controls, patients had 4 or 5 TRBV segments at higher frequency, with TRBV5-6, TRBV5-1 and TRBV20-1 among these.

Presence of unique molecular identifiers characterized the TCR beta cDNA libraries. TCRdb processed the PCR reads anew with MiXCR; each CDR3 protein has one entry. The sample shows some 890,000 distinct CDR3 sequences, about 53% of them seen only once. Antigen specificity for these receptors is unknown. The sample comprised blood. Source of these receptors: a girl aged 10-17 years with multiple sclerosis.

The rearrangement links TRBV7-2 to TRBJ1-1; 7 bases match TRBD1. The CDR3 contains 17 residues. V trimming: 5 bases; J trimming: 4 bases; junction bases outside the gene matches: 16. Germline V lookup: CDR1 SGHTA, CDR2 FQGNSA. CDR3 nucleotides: TGTGCCAGCAGCGCCCCGCCGAGGGGGCGATGGGGCACTGAAGCTTTCTTT. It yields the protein CASSAPPRGRWGTEAFF.

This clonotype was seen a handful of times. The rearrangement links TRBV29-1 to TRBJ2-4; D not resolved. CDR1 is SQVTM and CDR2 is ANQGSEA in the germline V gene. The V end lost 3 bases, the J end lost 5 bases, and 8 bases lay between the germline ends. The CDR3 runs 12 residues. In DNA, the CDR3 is TGCAGCGTTGACGGTGTACAAAACATTCAGTACTTC. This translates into CSVDGVQNIQYF.

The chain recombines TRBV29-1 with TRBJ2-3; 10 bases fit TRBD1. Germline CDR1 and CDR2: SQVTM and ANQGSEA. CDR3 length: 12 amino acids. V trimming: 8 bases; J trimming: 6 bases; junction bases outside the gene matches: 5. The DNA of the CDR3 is TGCAGCACCTCGGGACAGGGGGATACGCAGTATTTT. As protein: CSTSGQGDTQYF.

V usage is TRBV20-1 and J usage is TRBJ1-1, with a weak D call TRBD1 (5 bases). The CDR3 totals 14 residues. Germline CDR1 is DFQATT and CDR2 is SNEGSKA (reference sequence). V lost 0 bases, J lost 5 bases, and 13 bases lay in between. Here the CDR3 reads CSARDKGPLTEAFF. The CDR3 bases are TGCAGTGCTAGAGATAAGGGGCCTTTGACTGAAGCTTTCTTT.

The CDR3 DNA is TGTGCCAGCAGCTTACGGGGGAGCACTGAAGCTTTCTTT. It yields the protein CASSLRGSTEAFF. V gene TRBV7-9 combines with J gene TRBJ1-1; possible D gene TRBD1, 5 bases. CDR1 and CDR2 from the germline V gene are SEHNR and FQNEAQ (reference sequence). Trimming left V 2 bases short and J 4 bases short, with 8 bases between. This CDR3 has 13 residues.

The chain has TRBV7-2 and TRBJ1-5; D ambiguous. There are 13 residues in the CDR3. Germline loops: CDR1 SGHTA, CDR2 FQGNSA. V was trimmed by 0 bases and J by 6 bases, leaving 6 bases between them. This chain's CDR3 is CASSLAGSQPQHF. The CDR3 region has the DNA TGTGCCAGCAGCTTAGCAGGGAGTCAGCCCCAGCATTTT. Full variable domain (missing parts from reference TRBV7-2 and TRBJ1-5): GAGVSQSPSNKVTEKGKDVELRCDPISGHTALYWYRQSLGQGLEFLIYFQGNSAPDKSGLPSDRFSAERTGGSVSTLTIQRTQQEDSAVYLCASSLAGSQPQHFGDGTRLSIL.

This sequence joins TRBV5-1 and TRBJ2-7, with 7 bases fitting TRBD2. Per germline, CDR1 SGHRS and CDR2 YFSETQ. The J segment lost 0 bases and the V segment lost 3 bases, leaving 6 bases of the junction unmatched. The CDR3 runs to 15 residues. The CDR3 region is CASSSGGSASYEQYF. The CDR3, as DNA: TGCGCCAGCAGCTCCGGCGGGAGCGCCTCCTACGAGCAGTACTTC.

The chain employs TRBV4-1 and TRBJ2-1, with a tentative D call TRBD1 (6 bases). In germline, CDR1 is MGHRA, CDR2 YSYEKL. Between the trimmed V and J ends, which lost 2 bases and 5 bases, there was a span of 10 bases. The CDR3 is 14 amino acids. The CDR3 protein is CASSQPRTDNEQFF. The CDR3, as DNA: TGCGCCAGCAGCCAACCTCGGACAGACAATGAGCAGTTCTTC.

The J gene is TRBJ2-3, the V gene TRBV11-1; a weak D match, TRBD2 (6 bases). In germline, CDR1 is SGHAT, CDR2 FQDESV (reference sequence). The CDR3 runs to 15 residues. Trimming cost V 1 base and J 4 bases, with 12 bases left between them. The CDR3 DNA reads TGTGCCAGCAGCTTAGAAACGGGAGCTCCAGATACGCAGTATTTT. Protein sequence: CASSLETGAPDTQYF.

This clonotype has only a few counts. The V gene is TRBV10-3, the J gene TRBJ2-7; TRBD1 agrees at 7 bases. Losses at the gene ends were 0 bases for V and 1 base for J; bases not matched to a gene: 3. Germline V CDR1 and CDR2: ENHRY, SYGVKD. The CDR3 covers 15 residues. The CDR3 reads CAISESGGFSYEQYF. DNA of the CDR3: TGTGCCATCAGTGAGTCAGGGGGCTTTTCCTACGAGCAGTACTTC.

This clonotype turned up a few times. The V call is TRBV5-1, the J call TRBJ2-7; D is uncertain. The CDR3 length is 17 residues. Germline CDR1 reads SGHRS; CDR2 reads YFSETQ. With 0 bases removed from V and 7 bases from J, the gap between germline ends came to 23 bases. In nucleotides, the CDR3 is TGCGCCAGCAGCTTGGCCGTACCGGATGGCCCAGGAGTTGAGCAGTACTTC. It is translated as CASSLAVPDGPGVEQYF.

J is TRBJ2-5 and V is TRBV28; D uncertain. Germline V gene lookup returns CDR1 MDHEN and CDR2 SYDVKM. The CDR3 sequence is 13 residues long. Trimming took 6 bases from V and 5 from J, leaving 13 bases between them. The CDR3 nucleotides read TGTGCCAGCAGCCCGCCAGCCCCGGAGACCCAGTACTTC. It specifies CASSPPAPETQYF.

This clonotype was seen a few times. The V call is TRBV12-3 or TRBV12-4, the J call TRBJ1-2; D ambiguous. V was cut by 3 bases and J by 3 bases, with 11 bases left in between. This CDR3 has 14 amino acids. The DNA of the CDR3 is TGTGCCAGCAGTTTGGCGCCCGGGTACTATGGCTACACCTTC. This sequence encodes CASSLAPGYYGYTF.

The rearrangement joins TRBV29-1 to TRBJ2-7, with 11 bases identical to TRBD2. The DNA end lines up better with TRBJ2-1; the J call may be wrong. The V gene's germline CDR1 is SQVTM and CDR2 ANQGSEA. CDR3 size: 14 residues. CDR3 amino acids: CSSGTSGHSGEQFF. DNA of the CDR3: TGCAGCTCTGGGACTAGCGGACATTCGGGTGAGCAGTTCTTC.

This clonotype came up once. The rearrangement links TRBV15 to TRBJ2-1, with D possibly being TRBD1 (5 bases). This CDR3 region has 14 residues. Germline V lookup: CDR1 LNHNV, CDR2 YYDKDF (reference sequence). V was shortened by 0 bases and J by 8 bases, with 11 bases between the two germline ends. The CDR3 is CATSRDPLGDEQFF. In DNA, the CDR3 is TGTGCCACCAGCAGAGACCCCCTAGGGGATGAGCAGTTCTTC. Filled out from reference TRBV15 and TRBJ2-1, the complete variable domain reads DAMVIQNPRYQVTQFGKPVTLSCSQTLNHNVMYWYQQKSSQAPKLLFHYYDKDFNNEADTPDNFQSRRPNTSFCFLDIRSPGLGDTAMYLCATSRDPLGDEQFFGPGTRLTVL.

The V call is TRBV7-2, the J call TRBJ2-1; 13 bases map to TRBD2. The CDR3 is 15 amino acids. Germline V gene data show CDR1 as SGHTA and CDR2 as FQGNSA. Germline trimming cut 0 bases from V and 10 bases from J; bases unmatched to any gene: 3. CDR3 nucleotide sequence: TGTGCCAGCAGCTTAGCCGGACTAGCGGGAGACGAGCAGTTCTTC. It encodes CASSLAGLAGDEQFF.

CDR3 residues: CASSLVAVYGYTF. The CDR3 coding sequence is TGCGCCAGCAGCTTGGTTGCGGTCTATGGCTACACCTTC. The gene calls are TRBV5-1 and TRBJ1-2; no clear D. The CDR3 is 13 amino acids. The germline V gene encodes CDR1 SGHRS and CDR2 YFSETQ. V was pared by 0 bases and J by 4 bases, with 7 bases between.

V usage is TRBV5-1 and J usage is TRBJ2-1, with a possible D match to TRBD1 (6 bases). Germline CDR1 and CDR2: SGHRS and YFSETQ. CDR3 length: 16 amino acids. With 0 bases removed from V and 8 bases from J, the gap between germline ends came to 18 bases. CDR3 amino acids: CASSLGKQGALDEQFF. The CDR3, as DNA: TGCGCCAGCAGCTTGGGGAAACAGGGCGCCTTGGATGAGCAGTTCTTC. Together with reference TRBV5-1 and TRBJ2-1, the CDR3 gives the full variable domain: KAGVTQTPRYLIKTRGQQVTLSCSPISGHRSVSWYQQTPGQGLQFLFEYFSETQRNKGNFPGRFSGRQFSNSRSEMNVSTLELGDSALYLCASSLGKQGALDEQFFGPGTRLTVL.

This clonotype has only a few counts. The CDR3 DNA reads as TGTGCCAGCAGCTTATGGGGCGGGCATGCACAAGAGACCCAGTACTTC. This translates into CASSLWGGHAQETQYF. The chain carries TRBV7-2 and TRBJ2-5; D possibly uses TRBD1 or TRBD2 (5 bases each). The CDR3 runs 16 residues. Germline-derived CDR1 and CDR2 are SGHTA and FQGNSA. The V gene lost 2 bases and the J gene lost 2 bases, with 15 bases spanning the gap.

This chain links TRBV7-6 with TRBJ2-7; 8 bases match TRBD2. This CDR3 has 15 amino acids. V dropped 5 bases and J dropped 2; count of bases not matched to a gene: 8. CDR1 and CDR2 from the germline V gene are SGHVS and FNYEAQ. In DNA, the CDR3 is TGTGCCAGCAGCCGTTCGGAGCGGGGGACCTACGAGCAGTACTTC. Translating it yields CASSRSERGTYEQYF.

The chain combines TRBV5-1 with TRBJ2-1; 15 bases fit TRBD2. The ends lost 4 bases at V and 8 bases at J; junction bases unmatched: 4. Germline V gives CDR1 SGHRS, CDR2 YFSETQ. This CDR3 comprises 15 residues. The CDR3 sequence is CASSGGLAGGYEQFF. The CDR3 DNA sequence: TGCGCCAGCAGCGGGGGACTAGCGGGGGGCTATGAGCAGTTCTTC.

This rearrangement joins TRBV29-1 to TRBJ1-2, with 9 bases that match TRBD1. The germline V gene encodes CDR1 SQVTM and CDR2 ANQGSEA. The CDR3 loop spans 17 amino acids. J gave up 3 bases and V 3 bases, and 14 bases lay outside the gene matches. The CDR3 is CSVDTGGLGGSYYGYTF. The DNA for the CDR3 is TGCAGCGTTGATACAGGGGGCTTAGGAGGGTCCTACTATGGCTACACCTTC. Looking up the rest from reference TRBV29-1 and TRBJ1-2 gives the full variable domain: SAVISQKPSRDICQRGTSLTIQCQVDSQVTMMFWYRQQPGQSLTLIATANQGSEATYESGFVIDKFPISRPNLTFSTLTVSNMSPEDSSIYLCSVDTGGLGGSYYGYTFGSGTRLTVV.

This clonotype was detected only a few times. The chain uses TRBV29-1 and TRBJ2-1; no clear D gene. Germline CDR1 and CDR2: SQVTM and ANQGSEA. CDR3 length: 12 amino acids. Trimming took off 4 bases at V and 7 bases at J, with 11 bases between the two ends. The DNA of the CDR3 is TGCAGCGTTGCGCGGCCTTGGAATGAGCAGTTCTTC. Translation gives CSVARPWNEQFF.

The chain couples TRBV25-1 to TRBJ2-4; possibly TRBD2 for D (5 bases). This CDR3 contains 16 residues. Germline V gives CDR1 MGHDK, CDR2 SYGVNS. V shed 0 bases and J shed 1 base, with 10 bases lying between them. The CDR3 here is CASSEYSGNAKNIQYF. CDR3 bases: TGTGCCAGCAGTGAATATTCGGGGAATGCCAAAAACATTCAGTACTTC.

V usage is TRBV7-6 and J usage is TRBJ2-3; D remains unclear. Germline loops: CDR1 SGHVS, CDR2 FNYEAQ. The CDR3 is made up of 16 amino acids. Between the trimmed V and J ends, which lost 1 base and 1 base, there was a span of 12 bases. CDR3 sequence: CASSLGFLERTDTQYF. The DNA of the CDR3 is TGTGCCAGCAGCTTAGGGTTCCTGGAGCGCACAGATACGCAGTATTTT.